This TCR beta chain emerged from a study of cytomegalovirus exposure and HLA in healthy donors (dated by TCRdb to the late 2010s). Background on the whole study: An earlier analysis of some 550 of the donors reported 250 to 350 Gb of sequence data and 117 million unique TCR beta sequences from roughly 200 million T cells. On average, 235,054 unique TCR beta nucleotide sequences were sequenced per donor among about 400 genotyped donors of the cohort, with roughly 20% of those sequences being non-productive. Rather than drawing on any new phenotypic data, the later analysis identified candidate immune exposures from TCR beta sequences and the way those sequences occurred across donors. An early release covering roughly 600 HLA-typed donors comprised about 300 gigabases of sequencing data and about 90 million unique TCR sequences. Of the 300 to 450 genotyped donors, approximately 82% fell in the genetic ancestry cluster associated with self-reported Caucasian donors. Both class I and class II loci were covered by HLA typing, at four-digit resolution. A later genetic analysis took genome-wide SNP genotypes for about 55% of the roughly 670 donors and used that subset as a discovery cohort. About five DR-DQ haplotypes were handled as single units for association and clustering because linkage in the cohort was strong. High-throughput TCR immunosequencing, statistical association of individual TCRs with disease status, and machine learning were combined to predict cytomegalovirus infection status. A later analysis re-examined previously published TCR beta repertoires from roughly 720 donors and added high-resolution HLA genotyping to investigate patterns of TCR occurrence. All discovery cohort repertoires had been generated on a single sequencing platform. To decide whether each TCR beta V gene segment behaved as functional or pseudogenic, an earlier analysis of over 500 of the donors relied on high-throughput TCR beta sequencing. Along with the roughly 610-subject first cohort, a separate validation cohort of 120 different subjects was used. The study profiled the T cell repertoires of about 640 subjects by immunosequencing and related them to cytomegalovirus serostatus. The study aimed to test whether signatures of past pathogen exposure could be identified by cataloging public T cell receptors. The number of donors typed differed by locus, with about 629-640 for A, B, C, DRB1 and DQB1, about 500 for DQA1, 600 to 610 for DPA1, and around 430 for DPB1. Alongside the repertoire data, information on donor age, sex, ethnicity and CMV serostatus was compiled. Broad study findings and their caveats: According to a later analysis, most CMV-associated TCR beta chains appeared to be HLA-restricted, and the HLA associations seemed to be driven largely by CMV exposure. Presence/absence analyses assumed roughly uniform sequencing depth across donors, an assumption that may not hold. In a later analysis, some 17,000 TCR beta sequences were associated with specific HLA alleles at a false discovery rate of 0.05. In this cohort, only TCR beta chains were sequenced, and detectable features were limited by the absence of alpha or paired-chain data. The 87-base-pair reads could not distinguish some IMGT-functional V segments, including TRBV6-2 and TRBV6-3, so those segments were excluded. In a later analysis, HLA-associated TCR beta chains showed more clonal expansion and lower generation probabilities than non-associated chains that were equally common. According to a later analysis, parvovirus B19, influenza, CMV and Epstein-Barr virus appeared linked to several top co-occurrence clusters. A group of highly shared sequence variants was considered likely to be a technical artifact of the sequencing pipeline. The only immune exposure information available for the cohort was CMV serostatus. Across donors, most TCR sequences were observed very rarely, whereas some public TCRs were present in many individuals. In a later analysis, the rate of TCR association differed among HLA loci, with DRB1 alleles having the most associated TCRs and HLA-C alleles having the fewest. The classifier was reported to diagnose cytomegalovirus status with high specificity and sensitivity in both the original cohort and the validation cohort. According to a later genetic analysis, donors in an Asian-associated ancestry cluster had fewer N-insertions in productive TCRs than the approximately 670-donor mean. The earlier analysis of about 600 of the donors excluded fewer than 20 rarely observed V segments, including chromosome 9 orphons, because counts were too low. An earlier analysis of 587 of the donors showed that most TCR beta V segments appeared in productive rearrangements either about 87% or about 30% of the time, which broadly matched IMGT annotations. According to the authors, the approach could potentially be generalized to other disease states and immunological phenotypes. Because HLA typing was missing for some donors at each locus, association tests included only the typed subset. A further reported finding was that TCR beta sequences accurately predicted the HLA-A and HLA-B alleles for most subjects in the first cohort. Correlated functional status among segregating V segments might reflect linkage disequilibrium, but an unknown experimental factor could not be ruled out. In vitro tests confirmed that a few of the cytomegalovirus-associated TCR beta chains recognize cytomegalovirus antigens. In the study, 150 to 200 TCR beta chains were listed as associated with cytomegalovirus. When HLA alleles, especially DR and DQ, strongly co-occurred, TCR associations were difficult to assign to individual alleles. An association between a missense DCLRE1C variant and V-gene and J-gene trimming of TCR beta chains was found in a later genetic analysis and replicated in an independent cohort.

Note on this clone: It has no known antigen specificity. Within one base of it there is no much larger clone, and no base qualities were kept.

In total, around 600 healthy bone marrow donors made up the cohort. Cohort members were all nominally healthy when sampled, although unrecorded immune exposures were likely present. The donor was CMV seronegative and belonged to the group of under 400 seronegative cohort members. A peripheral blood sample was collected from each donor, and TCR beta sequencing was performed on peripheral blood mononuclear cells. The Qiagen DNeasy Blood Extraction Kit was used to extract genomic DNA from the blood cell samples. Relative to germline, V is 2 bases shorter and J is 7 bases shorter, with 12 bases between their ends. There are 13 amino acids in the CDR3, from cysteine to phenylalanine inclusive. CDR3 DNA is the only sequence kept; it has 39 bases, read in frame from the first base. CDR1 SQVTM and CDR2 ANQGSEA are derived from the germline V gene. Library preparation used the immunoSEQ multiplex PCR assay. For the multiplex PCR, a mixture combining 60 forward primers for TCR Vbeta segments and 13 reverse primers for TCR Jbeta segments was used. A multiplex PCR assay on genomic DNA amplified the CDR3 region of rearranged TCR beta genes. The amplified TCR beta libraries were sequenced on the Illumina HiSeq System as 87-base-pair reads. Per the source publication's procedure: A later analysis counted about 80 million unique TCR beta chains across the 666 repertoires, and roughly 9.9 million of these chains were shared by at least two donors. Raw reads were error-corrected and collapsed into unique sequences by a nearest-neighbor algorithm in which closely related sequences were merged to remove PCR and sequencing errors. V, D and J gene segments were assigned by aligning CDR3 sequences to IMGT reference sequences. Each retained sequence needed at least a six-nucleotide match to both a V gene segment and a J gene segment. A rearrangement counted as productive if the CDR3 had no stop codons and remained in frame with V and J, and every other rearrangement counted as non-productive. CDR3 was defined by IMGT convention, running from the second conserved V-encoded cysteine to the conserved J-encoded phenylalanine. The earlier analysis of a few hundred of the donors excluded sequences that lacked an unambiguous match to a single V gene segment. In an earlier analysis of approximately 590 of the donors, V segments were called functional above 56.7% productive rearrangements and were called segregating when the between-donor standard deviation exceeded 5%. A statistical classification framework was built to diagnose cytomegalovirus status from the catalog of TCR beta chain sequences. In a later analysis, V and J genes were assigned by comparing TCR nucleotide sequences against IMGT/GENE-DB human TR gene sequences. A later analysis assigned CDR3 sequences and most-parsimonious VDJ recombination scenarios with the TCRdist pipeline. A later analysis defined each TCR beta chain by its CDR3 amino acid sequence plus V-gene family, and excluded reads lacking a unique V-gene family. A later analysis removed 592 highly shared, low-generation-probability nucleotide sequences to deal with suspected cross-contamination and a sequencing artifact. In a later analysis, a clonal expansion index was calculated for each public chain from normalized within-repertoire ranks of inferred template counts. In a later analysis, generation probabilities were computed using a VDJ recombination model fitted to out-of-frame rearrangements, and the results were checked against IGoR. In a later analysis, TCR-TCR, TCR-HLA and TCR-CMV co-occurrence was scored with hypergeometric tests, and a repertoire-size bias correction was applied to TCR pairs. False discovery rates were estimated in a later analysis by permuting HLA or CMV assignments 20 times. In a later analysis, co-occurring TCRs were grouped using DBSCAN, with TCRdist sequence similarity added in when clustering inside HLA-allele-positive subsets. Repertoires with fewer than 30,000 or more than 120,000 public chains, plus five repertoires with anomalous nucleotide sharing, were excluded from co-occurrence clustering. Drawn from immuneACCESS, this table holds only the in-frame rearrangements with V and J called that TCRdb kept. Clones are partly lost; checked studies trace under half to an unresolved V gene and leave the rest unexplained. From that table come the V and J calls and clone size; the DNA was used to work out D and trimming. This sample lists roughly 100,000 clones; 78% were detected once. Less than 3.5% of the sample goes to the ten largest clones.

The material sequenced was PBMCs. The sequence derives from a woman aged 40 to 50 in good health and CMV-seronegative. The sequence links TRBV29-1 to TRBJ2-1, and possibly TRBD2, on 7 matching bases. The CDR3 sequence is CSVESGTTNEQFF. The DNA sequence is TGCAGCGTTGAAAGCGGGACAACGAATGAGCAGTTCTTC.